Here is one T cell receptor beta chain with its context. It lacks a known antigen. No qualities accompany the bases; no much larger clone lies one base away. Library preparation used 5' RACE. The sequencer was an Illumina HiSeq 2500. A second 7 to 11 cycle PCR used a sample-barcoded 5' primer and a J-beta primer mix. Each TCR beta cDNA molecule received a unique molecular identifier from a template-switch 5' adaptor carrying 12 random nucleotides. Each sample yielded at least 2.5 million CDR3-containing paired-end reads. First-strand cDNA was synthesized from all RNA with the Mint cDNA synthesis kit, primed by a TRBC-specific oligonucleotide. Following uracil-DNA glycosylase treatment, all cDNA underwent a first 18-cycle PCR with the universal primers M1SS and BC2_uni_R. The source study handled its data this way. For normalization, 1 million high-quality reads, each with a distinct molecular identifier, were randomly selected from each sample. Reads with shared molecular identifiers were discarded instead of being binned into consensus sequences. MiTCR, with a Q25 quality threshold and the strictest error-elimination algorithm, was used for CDR3 identification, clonotype clustering and error correction. A nonparametric unseen species model with Euler transformation was used to estimate a lower bound on total TCR beta diversity. The raw public reads went through TCRdb reprocessing: fastp at Q25, MiXCR clone calling, in-frame beta chains kept. A single entry per CDR3 protein holds the most common genes and DNA from its merged rows. TCRdb assigned the V and J calls; the authors' analysis was not used. This sample gives some 1.5 million distinct CDR3 sequences in total; over 25% of them show up just once. The ten top clones hold roughly 8% of the sample.

Systemically healthy Caucasian individuals from Russia, around 39 in total and aged roughly 6 to 100 years, were included as donors. Approximately 10 milliliters of peripheral blood were collected from each donor into EDTA-treated Vacutainer tubes. Ficoll-Paque density-gradient centrifugation was used to isolate PBMCs, with at least 7 million per sample. Total RNA was extracted from PBMCs with Trizol reagent, with at least 5.5 micrograms obtained per sample. For every donor, flow cytometry on a PBMC aliquot measured the percentage of naive CD45RAhigh/CD27high T cells. The sample is drawn from a study of blood T cells in healthy people across ages (dated by TCRdb to 2014 to 2015). General notes on the study: In model experiments, roughly one uniquely barcoded TCR beta cDNA molecule per two T cells was captured by template switching. Four age groups were formed from the donors: young (average approximately 15 years), middle-aged (approximately 40), aged (about 62) and long-lived (less than 85). For two donors (one aged 18 to 29 and one aged 80 or older), the study analyzed two additional independent replicas of 1 million unique cDNA reads from the same blood draw. To avoid experimental bias, donors of different ages were randomly spread across the sequencing lanes. Age-related changes in TCR beta repertoire diversity were measured in the study by deep sequencing normalized with unique cDNA molecular identifiers.

Here is what the overall study found, with its caveats: Compared with the aged group, the long-lived group had more naive CD4+ T cells, fewer expanded clones and increased TCR diversity, a pattern suggesting age selection. Since profiling was done on bulk unsorted PBMCs, naive and antigen-experienced compartments could not be conclusively compared. As age increased, observed TCR beta diversity per million T cells dropped in a roughly linear way, and a significant reduction was already evident by age about 36. Observed TCR beta diversity correlated strongly with the percentage of naive T cells measured by flow cytometry. The CMV infection status of donors was not known, potentially confounding age-related changes in expanded clonotypes. Estimates of total diversity based on one million sequenced T cells were regarded as lower bounds and as underestimates.

Measured from the cysteine to the phenylalanine, the CDR3 is 17 residues long. The sequence is cut down to CDR3 DNA, 51 bases in frame from base 1. Ends trimmed: V by 6 bases, J by 2 bases; bases unmatched to a gene: 7. This receptor was taken from a woman in her twenties or thirties in good health. This chain joins TRBV12-3 or TRBV12-4 to TRBJ2-1; 13 bases in the middle match TRBD2. The sample taken for sequencing was blood. The sequenced DNA: TGTGCCAGCAGACGGACTAGCGGGAGTGTCACCTACAATGAGCAGTTCTTC. It translates as CASRRTSGSVTYNEQFF.